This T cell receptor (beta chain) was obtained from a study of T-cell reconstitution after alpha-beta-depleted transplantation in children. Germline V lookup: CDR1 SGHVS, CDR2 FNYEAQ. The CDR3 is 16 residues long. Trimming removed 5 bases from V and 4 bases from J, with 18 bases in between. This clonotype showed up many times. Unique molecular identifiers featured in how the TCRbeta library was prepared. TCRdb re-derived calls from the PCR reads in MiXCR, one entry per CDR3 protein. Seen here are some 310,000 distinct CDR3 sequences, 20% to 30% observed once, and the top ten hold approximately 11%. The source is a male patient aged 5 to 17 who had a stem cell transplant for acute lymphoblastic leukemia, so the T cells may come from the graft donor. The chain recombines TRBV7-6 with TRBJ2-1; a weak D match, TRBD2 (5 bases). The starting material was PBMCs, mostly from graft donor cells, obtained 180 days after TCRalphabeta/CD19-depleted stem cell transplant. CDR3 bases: TGTGCCAGCAGCCCCCTAGAGGGCCTGGCGTACAATGAGCAGTTCTTC. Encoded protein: CASSPLEGLAYNEQFF. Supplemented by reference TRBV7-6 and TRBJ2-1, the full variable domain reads GAGVSQSPRYKVTKRGQDVALRCDPISGHVSLYWYRQALGQGPEFLTYFNYEAQQDKSGLPNDRFSAERPEGSISTLTIQRTEQRDSAMYRCASSPLEGLAYNEQFFGPGTRLTVL.